This TCR beta chain came from a study of cytomegalovirus exposure and HLA in healthy donors. On this clone itself: Its antigen is unknown.

Study results and limitations: In a later analysis, TCR beta V- and J-gene trimming was associated with a missense DCLRE1C variant. Immune exposure information available was restricted to CMV serostatus.

The germline V gene encodes CDR1 SGHTA and CDR2 FQGTGA. J was trimmed by 7 bases and V by 2 bases; bases with no gene match: 3. This CDR3 is built from 13 residues. Primers included in the PCR were 60 Vbeta and 13 Jbeta primers. Data came from immunoSEQ multiplex PCR; TCRdb stores just in-frame clones and leaves some out. The profile shows approximately 120,000 clones, roughly 67% of them singletons. The chain joins TRBV7-3 to TRBJ1-1, with TRBD1 identical over 8 bases. The source material was PBMCs. This receptor was identified in a man aged 35 to 55 in good health and CMV-seronegative. CDR3 DNA: TGTGCCAGCAGCTTAGACGGACAGGGTGAAGCTTTCTTT. Amino acid sequence: CASSLDGQGEAFF.